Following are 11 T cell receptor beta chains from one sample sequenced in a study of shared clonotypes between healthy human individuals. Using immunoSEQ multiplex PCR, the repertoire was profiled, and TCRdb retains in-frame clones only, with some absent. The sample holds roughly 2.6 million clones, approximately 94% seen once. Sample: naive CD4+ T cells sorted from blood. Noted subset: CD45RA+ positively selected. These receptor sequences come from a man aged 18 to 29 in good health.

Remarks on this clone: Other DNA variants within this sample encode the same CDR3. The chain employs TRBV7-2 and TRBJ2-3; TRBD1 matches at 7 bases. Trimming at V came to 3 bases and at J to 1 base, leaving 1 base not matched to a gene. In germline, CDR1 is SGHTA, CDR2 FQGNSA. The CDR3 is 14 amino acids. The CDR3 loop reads CASSFDRGTDTQYF. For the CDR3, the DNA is TGTGCCAGCAGCTTCGACAGGGGCACAGATACGCAGTATTTT. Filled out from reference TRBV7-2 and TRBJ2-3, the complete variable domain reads GAGVSQSPSNKVTEKGKDVELRCDPISGHTALYWYRQSLGQGLEFLIYFQGNSAPDKSGLPSDRFSAERTGGSVSTLTIQRTQQEDSAVYLCASSFDRGTDTQYFGPGTRLTVL.

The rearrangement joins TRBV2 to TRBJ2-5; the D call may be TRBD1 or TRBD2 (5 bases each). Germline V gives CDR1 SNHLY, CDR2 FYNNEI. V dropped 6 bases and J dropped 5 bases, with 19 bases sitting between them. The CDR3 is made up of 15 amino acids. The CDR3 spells CASRDRDRGGETQYF. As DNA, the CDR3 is TGTGCCAGCAGAGACCGGGACCGCGGCGGCGAGACCCAGTACTTC.

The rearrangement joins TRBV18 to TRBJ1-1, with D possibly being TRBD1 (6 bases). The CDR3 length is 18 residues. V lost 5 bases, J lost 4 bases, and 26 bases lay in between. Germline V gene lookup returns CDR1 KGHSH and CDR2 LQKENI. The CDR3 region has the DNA TGTGCCAGCTCATCACTACCCCTCGGACAGTCCCGGGTCACTGAAGCTTTCTTT. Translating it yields CASSSLPLGQSRVTEAFF.

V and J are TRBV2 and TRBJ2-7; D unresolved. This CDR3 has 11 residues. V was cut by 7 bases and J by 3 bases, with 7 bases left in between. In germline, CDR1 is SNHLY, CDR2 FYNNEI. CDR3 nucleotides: TGTGCCAGCACCTTGCTCTACGAGCAGTACTTC. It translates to CASTLLYEQYF.

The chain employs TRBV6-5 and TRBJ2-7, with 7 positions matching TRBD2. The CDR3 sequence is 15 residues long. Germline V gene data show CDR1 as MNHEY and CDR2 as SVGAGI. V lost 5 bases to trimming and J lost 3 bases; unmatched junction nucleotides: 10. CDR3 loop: CASSTPWGGSYEQYF. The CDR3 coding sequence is TGTGCCAGCAGTACCCCTTGGGGGGGGAGCTACGAGCAGTACTTC.

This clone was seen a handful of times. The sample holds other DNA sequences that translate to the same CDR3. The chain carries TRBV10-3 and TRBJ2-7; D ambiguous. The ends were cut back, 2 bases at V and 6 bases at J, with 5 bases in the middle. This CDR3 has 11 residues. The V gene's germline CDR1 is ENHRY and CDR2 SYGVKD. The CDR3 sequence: CAISEPGEQYF. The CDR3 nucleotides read TGTGCCATCAGTGAGCCAGGCGAGCAGTACTTC.

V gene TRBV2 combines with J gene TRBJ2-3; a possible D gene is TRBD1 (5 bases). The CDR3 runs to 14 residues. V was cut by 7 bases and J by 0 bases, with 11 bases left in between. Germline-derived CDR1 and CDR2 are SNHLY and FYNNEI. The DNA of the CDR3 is TGTGCCAGCAAGTGGACAAGGAGCACAGATACGCAGTATTTT. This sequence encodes CASKWTRSTDTQYF.

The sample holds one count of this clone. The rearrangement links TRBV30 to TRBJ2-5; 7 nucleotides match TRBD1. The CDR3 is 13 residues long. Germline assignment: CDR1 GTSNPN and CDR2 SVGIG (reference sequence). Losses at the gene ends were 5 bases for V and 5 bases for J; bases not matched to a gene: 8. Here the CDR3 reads CAWGRGKGETQYF. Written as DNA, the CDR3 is TGTGCCTGGGGCAGGGGGAAGGGGGAGACCCAGTACTTC.

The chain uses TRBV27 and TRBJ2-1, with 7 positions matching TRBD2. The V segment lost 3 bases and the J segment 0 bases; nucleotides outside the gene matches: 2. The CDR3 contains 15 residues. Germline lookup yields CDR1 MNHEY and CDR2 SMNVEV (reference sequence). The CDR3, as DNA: TGTGCCAGCAGTTTGCGCGGGGGCTCCTACAATGAGCAGTTCTTC. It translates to CASSLRGGSYNEQFF.

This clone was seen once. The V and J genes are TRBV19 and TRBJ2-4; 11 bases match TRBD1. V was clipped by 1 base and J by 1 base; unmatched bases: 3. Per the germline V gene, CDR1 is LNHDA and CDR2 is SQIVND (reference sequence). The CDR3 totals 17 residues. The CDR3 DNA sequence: TGTGCCAGTAGTATAGTGGGACAGGGGGTCGCCAAAAACATTCAGTACTTC. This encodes CASSIVGQGVAKNIQYF.

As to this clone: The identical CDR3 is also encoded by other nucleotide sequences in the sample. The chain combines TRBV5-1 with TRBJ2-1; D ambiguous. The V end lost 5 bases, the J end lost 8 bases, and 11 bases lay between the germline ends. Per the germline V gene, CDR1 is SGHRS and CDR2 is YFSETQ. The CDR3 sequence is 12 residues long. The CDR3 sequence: CASSSPSDEQFF. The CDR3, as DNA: TGCGCCAGCAGTTCCCCGAGCGATGAGCAGTTCTTC.